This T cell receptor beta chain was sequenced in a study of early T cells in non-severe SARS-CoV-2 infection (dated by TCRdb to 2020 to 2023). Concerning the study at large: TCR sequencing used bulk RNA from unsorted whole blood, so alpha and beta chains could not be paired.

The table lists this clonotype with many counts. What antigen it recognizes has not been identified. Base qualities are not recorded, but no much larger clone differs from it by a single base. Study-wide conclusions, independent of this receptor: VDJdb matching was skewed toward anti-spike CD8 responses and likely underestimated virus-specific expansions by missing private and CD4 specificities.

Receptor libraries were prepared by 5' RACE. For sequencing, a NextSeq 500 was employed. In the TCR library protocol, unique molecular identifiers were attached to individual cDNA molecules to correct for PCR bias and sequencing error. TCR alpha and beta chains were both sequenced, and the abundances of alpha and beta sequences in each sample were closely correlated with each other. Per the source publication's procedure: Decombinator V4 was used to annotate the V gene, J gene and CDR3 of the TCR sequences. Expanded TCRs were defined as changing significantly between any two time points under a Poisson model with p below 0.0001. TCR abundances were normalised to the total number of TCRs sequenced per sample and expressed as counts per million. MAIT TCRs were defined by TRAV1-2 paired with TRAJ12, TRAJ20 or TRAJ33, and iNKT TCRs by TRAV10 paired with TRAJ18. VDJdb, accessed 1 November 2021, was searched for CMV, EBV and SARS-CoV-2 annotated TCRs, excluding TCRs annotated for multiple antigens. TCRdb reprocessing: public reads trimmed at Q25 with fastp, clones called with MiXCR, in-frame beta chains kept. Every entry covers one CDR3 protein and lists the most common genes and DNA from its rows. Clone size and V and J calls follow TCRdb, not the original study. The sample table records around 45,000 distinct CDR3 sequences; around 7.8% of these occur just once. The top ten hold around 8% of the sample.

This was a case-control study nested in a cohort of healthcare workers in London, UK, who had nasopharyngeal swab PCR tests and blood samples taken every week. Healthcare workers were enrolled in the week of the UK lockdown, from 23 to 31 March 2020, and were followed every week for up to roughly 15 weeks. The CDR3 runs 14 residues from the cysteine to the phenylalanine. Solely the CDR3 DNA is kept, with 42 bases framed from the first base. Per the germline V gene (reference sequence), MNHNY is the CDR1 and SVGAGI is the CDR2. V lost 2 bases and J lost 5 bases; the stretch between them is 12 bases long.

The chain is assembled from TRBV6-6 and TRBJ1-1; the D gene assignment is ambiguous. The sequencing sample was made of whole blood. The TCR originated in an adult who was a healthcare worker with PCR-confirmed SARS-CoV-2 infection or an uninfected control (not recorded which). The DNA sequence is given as TGTGCCAGCAGTTACCCAACAATCCCAACTGAAGCTTTCTTT. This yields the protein CASSYPTIPTEAFF.